This paragraph covers one TCR beta chain sequence. Its antigen is undetermined. Germline lookup yields CDR1 SQVTM and CDR2 ANQGSEA. The CDR3 is 13 amino acids. With 5 bases removed from V and 0 bases from J, the gap between germline ends came to 11 bases. The assay was immunoSEQ multiplex PCR, and TCRdb's table has in-frame clones only and misses some. There are over 75,000 clones in the sample; roughly four fifths occur only once, and 4% to 5.5% lies in the top ten. The data stem from a study of a mutant IDH1 vaccine in newly diagnosed glioma. Overall study context: Either 4-6 weeks after radiotherapy alone or alongside temozolomide, vaccination was begun. Previous care, which was radiotherapy, temozolomide, or both, most often involved both. At week 35 came visit V12, and visit V13 followed at week 47. General study findings and limits: The authors found pseudoprogression apparently unrelated to changes in top peripheral T cell clonotypes.

Time point of the sample: week 47, end of study. Every vaccination contained 300 ug of the mutant IDH1 20-mer peptide and was paired with topical imiquimod. V is TRBV29-1 and J is TRBJ2-7; no firm D call. Specimen: PBMCs, collected from a glioma patient whose treatment included an IDH1 peptide vaccine. This receptor was obtained from a man aged 35 to 55 with glioma. CDR3 in amino acids: CSVKGGTSYEQYF. The CDR3 DNA follows: TGCAGCGTTAAAGGCGGAACCTCCTACGAGCAGTACTTC.